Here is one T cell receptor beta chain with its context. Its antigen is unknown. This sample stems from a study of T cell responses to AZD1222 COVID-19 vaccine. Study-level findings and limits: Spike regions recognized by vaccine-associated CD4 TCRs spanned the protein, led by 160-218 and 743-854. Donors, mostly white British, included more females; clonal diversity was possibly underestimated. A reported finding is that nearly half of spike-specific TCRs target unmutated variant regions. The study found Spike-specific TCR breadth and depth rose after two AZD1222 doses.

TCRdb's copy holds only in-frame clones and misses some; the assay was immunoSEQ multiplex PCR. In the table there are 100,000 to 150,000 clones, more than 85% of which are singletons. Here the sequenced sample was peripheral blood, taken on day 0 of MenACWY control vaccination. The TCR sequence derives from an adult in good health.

Written as DNA, the CDR3 is TGTGCCAGCAGCAAACTCGCTAAAAACAATGAGCAGTTCTTC. This sequence encodes CASSKLAKNNEQFF. V usage is TRBV21-1 and J usage is TRBJ2-1; the table's D gene call, TRBD2, was not cross checked with the DNA. TRBV21-1 is classified as a pseudogene. The CDR3 covers 14 residues.